The T cell receptor (beta chain) under discussion was sequenced for a study of a mutant IDH1 vaccine in newly diagnosed glioma. Study details: First vaccine doses came 4-6 weeks after radiotherapy alone, or with temozolomide cycles. Prior therapy was radiotherapy, temozolomide, or both; most received both. Treated patients, roughly 60% male and roughly 38% female, averaged about 40 years of age.

Sequencing used immunoSEQ multiplex PCR; TCRdb keeps in-frame clones, though not all of them. The data hold tens of thousands of clones, with 75% to 85% observed a single time. For this clone: Its antigen is currently unknown.

CDR1 is SGHNT, CDR2 YYREEE, per germline (reference sequence). This CDR3 comprises 15 residues. The V gene end was trimmed by 5 bases and the J gene end by 1 base; junction bases not matched to a gene: 7. The sample's time point: week 23, last vaccination. Vaccine doses each comprised 300 ug of mutant IDH1 20-mer peptide, with topical imiquimod. Study-wide findings and caveats: Seemingly, top peripheral T cell clonotype changes bore no relation to pseudoprogression.

This chain uses TRBV5-4 with TRBJ1-1; the match to TRBD1 covers 8 bases. This sequence was found in a man aged 25 to 40 with glioma. Some clones in this sample may be carry-over from other donors' samples. This specimen was PBMCs, taken from a glioma patient whose treatment included an IDH1 peptide vaccine. The CDR3 coding sequence is TGTGCCAGCAGGAGAGACAGGGGTGCGAACACTGAAGCTTTCTTT. Protein product: CASRRDRGANTEAFF.